A single sample gave rise to the 27 T cell receptor beta chains below, sequenced in a study of identifying expanded T cells in peripheral blood. The protocol was immunoSEQ multiplex PCR, while the TCRdb copy is restricted to in-frame clones and leaves out a portion. The table has approximately 110,000 clones, around 88% seen once; the top ten hold approximately 16%. The sequenced sample consisted of blood. All receptors come from a person aged 18 to 70 in good health.

The chain links TRBV5-6 to TRBJ1-5; D is unclear. Trimming took 1 base from V and 9 from J, leaving 14 bases between them. Germline V lookup: CDR1 SGHDT, CDR2 YYEEEE. The CDR3 has 14 amino acids. Here the CDR3 reads CASSLYTAQGPQHF. CDR3 in DNA: TGTGCCAGCAGCTTGTATACAGCCCAAGGGCCCCAGCATTTT.

The chain is built from TRBV18 and TRBJ1-5; a possible D gene is TRBD1 (6 bases). V shed 3 bases and J shed 11 bases, with 14 bases lying between them. Germline V gives CDR1 KGHSH, CDR2 LQKENI. There are 13 residues in the CDR3. The CDR3: CASSPEGQSAQHF. The CDR3 coding sequence is TGTGCCAGCTCACCCGAAGGACAGTCCGCCCAGCATTTT.

The genes are TRBV9 and TRBJ2-7; 8 bases line up with TRBD2. V lost 0 bases, J lost 3 bases, and 5 bases stayed unmatched. The CDR3 has 15 amino acids. The germline gives CDR1 SGDLS, CDR2 YYNGEE. CDR3 loop: CASSVAAAGGYEQYF. The CDR3 nucleotides read TGTGCCAGCAGCGTAGCTGCCGCGGGGGGCTACGAGCAGTACTTC.

The CDR3 reads CASSSYRGQETQYF. In DNA, the CDR3 is TGTGCCAGCAGTTCTTACAGGGGGCAGGAGACCCAGTACTTC. This sequence joins TRBV6-5 and TRBJ2-5; 9 bases agree with TRBD1. Looked up from germline, CDR1 is MNHEY and CDR2 is SVGAGI. This CDR3 spans 14 amino acids. The J segment lost 5 bases and the V segment lost 4 bases, leaving 5 bases of the junction unmatched.

The rearrangement joins TRBV7-9 to TRBJ1-1; 7 bases align to TRBD1. The junction had 6 bases not matched to a gene; V was cut back by 4 bases and J by 4 bases. The CDR3 contains 14 residues. CDR1 and CDR2 (germline): SEHNR, FQNEAQ (reference sequence). For the CDR3, the DNA is TGTGCCAGCAGCTCAGGGGGAAGTCGCACTGAAGCTTTCTTT. It codes for CASSSGGSRTEAFF.

The chain uses TRBV2 and TRBJ1-2, with D possibly matching TRBD1 (5 bases). The germline V and J ends were trimmed by 2 bases and 0 bases, with 16 bases remaining between them. The CDR3 is 17 residues long. Germline CDR1 is SNHLY and CDR2 is FYNNEI. The CDR3 bases are TGTGCCAGCAGTGAATGGGGGGGTAGTAGGGCTAACTATGGCTACACCTTC. The encoded protein is CASSEWGGSRANYGYTF. Combining the CDR3 with reference TRBV2 and TRBJ1-2 gives the whole variable domain EPEVTQTPSHQVTQMGQEVILRCVPISNHLYFYWYRQILGQKVEFLVSFYNNEISEKSEIFDDQFSVERPDGSNFTLKIRSTKLEDSAMYFCASSEWGGSRANYGYTFGSGTRLTVV.

V usage is TRBV7-2 and J usage is TRBJ2-7; TRBD1 matches at 7 bases. J lost 0 bases, V lost 3 bases, and 5 bases had no gene match. CDR3 length: 15 amino acids. Germline V gene data show CDR1 as SGHTA and CDR2 as FQGNSA. CDR3 region: CASSFGTESSYEQYF. CDR3 in DNA: TGTGCCAGCAGCTTCGGGACAGAAAGCTCCTACGAGCAGTACTTC.

The gene calls are TRBV7-2 and TRBJ2-1; possible D gene TRBD2, 5 bases. V lost 8 bases to trimming and J lost 4 bases, with 15 bases between them. The CDR3 is 14 amino acids. Looked up from germline, CDR1 is SGHTA and CDR2 is FQGNSA. The CDR3 DNA follows: TGTGCCAGCGGAAAATACGGCGGGTACAATGAGCAGTTCTTC. Translating gives CASGKYGGYNEQFF. Filled out from reference TRBV7-2 and TRBJ2-1, the complete variable domain reads GAGVSQSPSNKVTEKGKDVELRCDPISGHTALYWYRQSLGQGLEFLIYFQGNSAPDKSGLPSDRFSAERTGGSVSTLTIQRTQQEDSAVYLCASGKYGGYNEQFFGPGTRLTVL.

The chain carries TRBV7-2 and TRBJ2-7, with D possibly matching TRBD2 (6 bases). The CDR3 is 13 residues long. Germline V gene data show CDR1 as SGHTA and CDR2 as FQGNSA. V was shortened by 1 base and J by 3 bases, with 7 bases between the two germline ends. The CDR3 coding sequence is TGTGCCAGCAGCTTAGTCGGGGGCTACGAGCAGTACTTC. Protein sequence: CASSLVGGYEQYF. The entire variable domain, with the rest obtained from reference TRBV7-2 and TRBJ2-7, is as follows: GAGVSQSPSNKVTEKGKDVELRCDPISGHTALYWYRQSLGQGLEFLIYFQGNSAPDKSGLPSDRFSAERTGGSVSTLTIQRTQQEDSAVYLCASSLVGGYEQYFGPGTRLTVT.

This chain joins TRBV19 and TRBJ2-5; TRBD2 aligns across 8 bases. CDR1 LNHDA and CDR2 SQIVND come from the germline V gene (reference sequence). The CDR3 consists of 13 residues. Losses at the gene ends were 10 bases for V and 4 bases for J; bases not matched to a gene: 8. In DNA form, the CDR3 reads TGTGCCACCACGGGACTAGACCTAGAGACCCAGTACTTC. It specifies CATTGLDLETQYF.

J is TRBJ1-5 and V is TRBV28; TRBD1 is a possible D gene (5 bases). CDR3 length: 13 residues. V lost 6 bases to trimming and J lost 1 base, with 7 bases between them. The germline V gene has CDR1 MDHEN and CDR2 SYDVKM. CDR3: CASRGRSNQPQHF. CDR3 nucleotide sequence: TGTGCCAGCAGGGGGCGAAGCAATCAGCCCCAGCATTTT. The full variable domain, rest sourced from reference TRBV28 and TRBJ1-5, is DVKVTQSSRYLVKRTGEKVFLECVQDMDHENMFWYRQDPGLGLRLIYFSYDVKMKEKGDIPEGYSVSREKKERFSLILESASTNQTSMYLCASRGRSNQPQHFGDGTRLSIL.

This clone turned up a few times. The chain joins TRBV28 to TRBJ1-2; 9 bases map to TRBD1. Germline V gene lookup returns CDR1 MDHEN and CDR2 SYDVKM. The trim removed 7 bases at V and 4 bases at J, leaving 10 bases unmatched. There are 15 residues in the CDR3. The CDR3 DNA follows: TGTGCCAGCACTCCCGGGACAGGGTCCCTCTATGGCTACACCTTC. Encoded protein: CASTPGTGSLYGYTF.

This clone came up a few times. The V gene is TRBV19, the J gene TRBJ2-7; D may be TRBD1 (7 bases). CDR3 length: 16 residues. V was cut by 3 bases and J by 2 bases, with 17 bases left in between. Germline V gene sequence: CDR1 LNHDA, CDR2 SQIVND (reference sequence). CDR3 nucleotides: TGTGCCAGTAGTATTAGTGGGGGGACAGTGACCTACGAGCAGTACTTC. Protein: CASSISGGTVTYEQYF.

In nucleotides, the CDR3 is TGTGCCAGTAGTATAGAAGAGTCTAACAGAGGAAATCAGCCCCAGCATTTT. The encoded protein is CASSIEESNRGNQPQHF. V is TRBV19 and J is TRBJ1-5; D not resolved. Deletions cut 0 bases from V and 4 bases from J, with 16 bases between. The CDR3 sequence is 17 residues long. Germline V gene data show CDR1 as LNHDA and CDR2 as SQIVND (reference sequence).

The V and J genes are TRBV5-4 and TRBJ2-5; 10 bases align to TRBD2. Germline-derived CDR1 and CDR2 are SGHNT and YYREEE (reference sequence). This CDR3 has 15 amino acids. V lost 0 bases, J lost 5 bases, and 4 bases stayed unmatched. DNA of the CDR3: TGTGCCAGCAGCTTGGATCTAGCGGGGGTTGAGACCCAGTACTTC. Translated: CASSLDLAGVETQYF. The whole variable domain, remainder taken from reference TRBV5-4 and TRBJ2-5, is ETGVTQSPTHLIKTRGQQVTLRCSSQSGHNTVSWYQQALGQGPQFIFQYYREEENGRGNFPPRFSGLQFPNYSSELNVNALELDDSALYLCASSLDLAGVETQYFGPGTRLLVL.

The V and J genes are TRBV14 and TRBJ2-7; D ambiguous. Between the trimmed V and J ends, which lost 1 base and 7 bases, there was a span of 8 bases. The CDR3 covers 12 residues. The germline V gene has CDR1 SGHDN and CDR2 FVKESK. The CDR3 loop is CASSQGGPEQYF. The CDR3 nucleotides are TGTGCCAGCAGCCAAGGTGGACCGGAGCAGTACTTC.

J is TRBJ2-1 and V is TRBV19; D might be TRBD1 (8 bases). The V gene lost 1 base and the J gene lost 6 bases, with 19 bases spanning the gap. The CDR3 sequence is 17 residues long. Germline CDR1 and CDR2: LNHDA and SQIVND (reference sequence). CDR3 sequence (DNA): TGTGCCAGTAGTATAGGGTTCACAGGGGGGGGTTTCAATGAGCAGTTCTTC. Residues: CASSIGFTGGGFNEQFF.

The CDR3 region is CASSPPGGVSAIEQFF. The CDR3 bases are TGTGCCAGCAGCCCACCTGGGGGGGTTTCAGCCATTGAGCAGTTCTTC. The V gene is TRBV7-9, the J gene TRBJ2-1; 7 bases map to TRBD2. Unmatched junction bases numbered 16, after V lost 5 bases and J lost 9 bases. Germline V gene sequence: CDR1 SEHNR, CDR2 FQNEAQ (reference sequence). The CDR3 is 16 residues long. The whole variable domain, remainder taken from reference TRBV7-9 and TRBJ2-1, is DTGVSQNPRHKITKRGQNVTFRCDPISEHNRLYWYRQTLGQGPEFLTYFQNEAQLEKSRLLSDRFSAERPKGSFSTLEIQRTEQGDSAMYLCASSPPGGVSAIEQFFGPGTRLTVL.

This chain links TRBV5-6 with TRBJ2-5; 8 bases align to TRBD1. The CDR3 sequence is 16 residues long. The V gene end was trimmed by 0 bases and the J gene end by 5 bases; junction bases not matched to a gene: 9. The germline V gene has CDR1 SGHDT and CDR2 YYEEEE. This CDR3 is CASSLGQGTMRETQYF. The CDR3 bases are TGTGCCAGCAGCTTGGGACAGGGGACGATGAGGGAGACCCAGTACTTC.

Only a few counts were recorded for this clone. The chain carries TRBV6-7 and TRBJ1-1, with D perhaps TRBD1 (5 bases). TRBV6-7 is an ORF for which the function is uncertain. Trimming removed 2 bases at V and 1 base at J, with 20 bases between. The CDR3 loop spans 18 amino acids. The CDR3 region is CASSYPIPKAGENTEAFF. CDR3 nucleotides: TGTGCCAGCAGTTACCCCATACCAAAAGCGGGGGAGAACACTGAAGCTTTCTTT.

The V and J genes are TRBV15 and TRBJ2-7; 7 bases map to TRBD1. The V gene end was trimmed by 0 bases and the J gene end by 6 bases; junction bases not matched to a gene: 5. Germline CDR1 LNHNV, CDR2 YYDKDF (reference sequence). The CDR3 is made up of 14 amino acids. The CDR3 spells CATSRDPDRTEQYF. The DNA for the CDR3 is TGTGCCACCAGCAGAGACCCGGACAGGACCGAGCAGTACTTC.

The V call is TRBV18, the J call TRBJ2-2; 7 bases map to TRBD1. CDR1 and CDR2 from the germline V gene are KGHSH and LQKENI. The CDR3 runs to 15 residues. After removal of 0 bases from V and 5 bases from J, the junction contained 3 bases not matched to a gene. The CDR3 region is CASSPPNRGTGELFF. CDR3 bases: TGTGCCAGCTCACCACCGAACAGGGGAACCGGGGAGCTGTTTTTT.

J is TRBJ1-1 and V is TRBV5-1; D is possibly TRBD1 (5 bases). CDR3 length equals 14 residues. From germline, CDR1 is SGHRS and CDR2 YFSETQ. The V end lost 5 bases, the J end lost 0 bases, and 11 bases lay between the germline ends. The CDR3 loop reads CASRTEGMNTEAFF. In DNA form, the CDR3 reads TGCGCCAGCAGGACAGAGGGAATGAACACTGAAGCTTTCTTT.

The count of this clone is one. The chain is built from TRBV5-4 and TRBJ2-6; D remains ambiguous. Between the trimmed V and J ends, which lost 0 bases and 0 bases, there was a span of 10 bases. Germline CDR1 is SGHNT and CDR2 is YYREEE (reference sequence). The CDR3 consists of 17 residues. DNA of the CDR3: TGTGCCAGCAGCTTGGGGGGTCCCAGCTCTGGGGCCAACGTCCTGACTTTC. It encodes CASSLGGPSSGANVLTF.

The chain is built from TRBV5-6 and TRBJ1-2; possible D gene TRBD1, 6 bases. CDR1 is SGHDT, CDR2 YYEEEE, per germline. V dropped 4 bases and J dropped 4 bases, with 14 bases sitting between them. The CDR3 loop spans 14 amino acids. In DNA, the CDR3 is TGTGCCAGCAGCGGTTACAGGGATCCCTATGGCTACACCTTC. Encoded protein: CASSGYRDPYGYTF.

This clone was seen only once. The chain employs TRBV2 and TRBJ1-5, with a weak D call TRBD1 (6 bases). V shed 3 bases and J shed 0 bases, with 12 bases lying between them. Germline lookup yields CDR1 SNHLY and CDR2 FYNNEI. The CDR3 loop spans 16 amino acids. CDR3 sequence (DNA): TGTGCCAGCAGTGATTGGGCAGGGGCTAGCAATCAGCCCCAGCATTTT. It is translated as CASSDWAGASNQPQHF.

The CDR3 here is CASSLASGGRSYNEQFF. The DNA for the CDR3 is TGTGCCAGCAGCTTGGCTAGCGGGGGGAGGTCCTACAATGAGCAGTTCTTC. V is TRBV7-7 and J is TRBJ2-1, with 11 bases fitting TRBD2. This CDR3 comprises 17 residues. Trimming cost V 3 bases and J 1 base; bases outside gene matches: 5. The germline CDR1 and CDR2 sequences are SSHAT and FNYEAQ (reference sequence).